The 14 T cell receptor beta chains in this list originate from one sample, sequenced in a study of T cell changes during pregnancy in multiple sclerosis. Sequencing was performed with immunoSEQ multiplex PCR; in TCRdb, only in-frame clones are kept and a portion is missing. The table has tens of thousands of clones, 92% seen once. Source: CD4+ T cells from peripheral blood mononuclear cells, taken in the third trimester of pregnancy. The receptors were sampled from a female donor with multiple sclerosis, enrolled in a pregnancy study.

The chain combines TRBV6-5 with TRBJ1-6; perhaps TRBD1 as D (6 bases). The CDR3 consists of 14 residues. V lost 7 bases, J lost 9 bases, and 16 bases lay in between. The V gene's germline CDR1 is MNHEY and CDR2 SVGAGI. The CDR3 DNA reads as TGTGCCAGCAAGGGGGAAATAGGGGGTTCACCCCTCCACTTT. Protein sequence: CASKGEIGGSPLHF.

The rearrangement links TRBV10-3 to TRBJ1-2, with TRBD1 matching 8 bases. The V gene end was trimmed by 7 bases and the J gene end by 4 bases; junction bases not matched to a gene: 11. Germline CDR1 reads ENHRY; CDR2 reads SYGVKD. The CDR3 length is 15 residues. The DNA for the CDR3 is TGTGCCATCATGCGAGGACAGGGAGGTTCCTATGGCTACACCTTC. This sequence encodes CAIMRGQGGSYGYTF.

The chain is built from TRBV27 and TRBJ2-3; TRBD2 matches 12 bases. This CDR3 is 16 amino acids long. Germline V gene lookup returns CDR1 MNHEY and CDR2 SMNVEV (reference sequence). V gave up 1 base and J gave up 4 bases; unmatched junction bases: 3. CDR3 residues: CASSLLLAGGPDTQYF. The CDR3 DNA follows: TGTGCCAGCAGTTTATTGCTAGCGGGAGGGCCAGATACGCAGTATTTT.

The J gene is TRBJ2-1, the V gene TRBV11-1, with D perhaps matching TRBD1 (5 bases). Germline values: CDR1 SGHAT, CDR2 FQDESV (reference sequence). This CDR3 is 14 amino acids long. Trimming shortened V by 4 bases and J by 7 bases, and 14 bases separated the two germline ends. For the CDR3, the DNA is TGTGCCAGCAGCTCTAGACAGATCATGAATGAGCAGTTCTTC. It codes for CASSSRQIMNEQFF.

The chain links TRBV5-4 to TRBJ1-1; unclear D gene. In germline, CDR1 is SGHNT, CDR2 YYREEE (reference sequence). The CDR3 is 14 amino acids. V was shortened by 0 bases and J by 5 bases, with 11 bases between the two germline ends. CDR3 sequence (DNA): TGTGCCAGCAGCTTGGCCGGCAGGTATACTGAAGCTTTCTTT. Its protein is CASSLAGRYTEAFF. The full variable domain, with the rest looked up from reference TRBV5-4 and TRBJ1-1, is ETGVTQSPTHLIKTRGQQVTLRCSSQSGHNTVSWYQQALGQGPQFIFQYYREEENGRGNFPPRFSGLQFPNYSSELNVNALELDDSALYLCASSLAGRYTEAFFGQGTRLTVV.

In this sample, this clone turned up a few times. This chain uses TRBV11-1 with TRBJ2-7, with D possibly being TRBD1 (6 bases). The CDR3 contains 14 residues. V gave up 5 bases and J gave up 3 bases, with 14 bases separating them. Germline CDR1 and CDR2: SGHAT and FQDESV (reference sequence). The CDR3 DNA is TGTGCCAGCAGCCGATCTTGGGACAACTACGAGCAGTACTTC. Translating gives CASSRSWDNYEQYF.

The chain links TRBV5-1 to TRBJ2-7; D possibly corresponds to TRBD1 (6 bases). V dropped 5 bases and J dropped 3 bases, with 12 bases sitting between them. In germline, CDR1 is SGHRS, CDR2 YFSETQ. This CDR3 comprises 13 residues. The CDR3 is CASSRQGSYEQYF. CDR3 bases: TGCGCCAGCAGTCGGCAGGGGAGCTACGAGCAGTACTTC.

The V gene is TRBV6-5, the J gene TRBJ2-7; D not resolved. V lost 2 bases and J 7 bases, leaving 9 bases between the germline ends. CDR3 size: 12 residues. CDR1 MNHEY and CDR2 SVGAGI come from the germline V gene. CDR3 amino acids: CASSYRGNEQYF. CDR3 bases: TGTGCCAGCAGTTACCGCGGAAATGAGCAGTACTTC.

The J gene is TRBJ1-2, the V gene TRBV21-1; the D call of TRBD1 is as the table states it, not checked on the DNA. TRBV21-1 is marked as a pseudogene. The CDR3 contains 14 residues. This CDR3 reads CASRGTADNYGYTF. As DNA, the CDR3 is TGTGCCAGCCGCGGGACAGCCGATAACTATGGCTACACCTTC.

This clone was observed a single time. This chain joins TRBV2 and TRBJ2-1; TRBD1 matches 8 bases. Germline assignment: CDR1 SNHLY and CDR2 FYNNEI. The CDR3 consists of 15 residues. The junction had 5 bases not matched to a gene; V was cut back by 2 bases and J by 5 bases. The CDR3: CASSELQGVDNEQFF. CDR3 bases: TGTGCCAGCAGTGAATTACAGGGGGTAGACAATGAGCAGTTCTTC.

The chain links TRBV27 to TRBJ2-1; 7 positions agree with TRBD2. This CDR3 contains 15 residues. Germline trimming cut 6 bases from V and 4 bases from J; bases unmatched to any gene: 9. Per germline, CDR1 MNHEY and CDR2 SMNVEV (reference sequence). In nucleotides, the CDR3 is TGTGCCAGCAGCATATTAGCGGGCGCTTACAATGAGCAGTTCTTC. As protein: CASSILAGAYNEQFF.

The chain is built from TRBV18 and TRBJ1-5; D is undetermined. This CDR3 contains 14 residues. In germline, CDR1 is KGHSH, CDR2 LQKENI. Trimming stripped 3 bases from V and 7 bases from J, with 13 bases between. Here the CDR3 reads CASSPNLSLQPQHF. In DNA, the CDR3 is TGTGCCAGCTCACCGAACCTTAGTTTACAGCCCCAGCATTTT.

J is TRBJ2-7 and V is TRBV18; TRBD1 aligns across 7 bases. Per germline, CDR1 KGHSH and CDR2 LQKENI. V dropped 5 bases and J dropped 6; count of bases not matched to a gene: 4. The CDR3 totals 12 residues. The CDR3 reads CASSSTGREQYF. The CDR3, as DNA: TGTGCCAGCTCATCGACAGGGCGCGAGCAGTACTTC.

In this sample, this clone turned up once. This chain joins TRBV7-8 and TRBJ1-2; D is undetermined. Per germline, CDR1 SGHVS and CDR2 FQNEAQ. Trimming shortened V by 5 bases and J by 1 base, and 20 bases separated the two germline ends. This CDR3 contains 17 residues. CDR3 loop: CASSQIGERALNYGYTF. CDR3 sequence (DNA): TGTGCCAGCAGCCAGATTGGGGAGCGAGCGCTTAACTATGGCTACACCTTC.